This record covers a single T cell receptor (beta chain). This clone was observed once. Its antigen is not yet known. Qualities for individual bases were not recorded, and no much larger clone is one base off. The donors were healthy, HIV-negative adults who had no recently reported acute infections or vaccinations. Every donor was a Caucasian adult living in Nashville, Tennessee, USA. Magnetic negative selection was used to enrich CD4+ T cells, after which naive cells were positively selected on CD45RA and the negative fraction became the memory subset. Blood was collected by leukapheresis, and PBMCs were isolated by Ficoll-Histopaque density gradient centrifugation and then cryopreserved in liquid nitrogen vapor phase. Analytical flow cytometry was used to check the purity and quantity of every magnetically sorted T cell population. Genomic DNA was isolated from every sorted fraction and measured by UV absorbance on a Nanodrop 2000c.

The CDR3 runs 16 residues from the cysteine to the phenylalanine. Only CDR3 DNA is held: 48 bases, read in frame from base 1. The germline V gene (reference sequence) gives CDR1 as LNHDA and CDR2 as SQIVND. V and J lose 6 bases and 4 bases, and a span of 22 bases separates them. These data originate in a study of shared clonotypes between healthy human individuals (dated by TCRdb to the early 2020s). In terms of the full investigation: Three men and a couple of women, aged 18 to 49 years, made up the cohort. The study deeply sequenced blood TCR repertoires of roughly five healthy adults to estimate repertoire size and the extent of clonotype sharing between individuals. Between about 0.9 and 9 billion PBMCs per donor were obtained by leukapheresis. For each donor, CD4 naive and CD4 memory were each given three plates, CD8 naive was given two plates, and CD8 memory was given one plate. Different laboratories and diverse techniques were used to prepare libraries and sequence TCR repertoires, to increase sequencing depth and limit assay-specific biases. What the authors observed across the whole study: Incomplete sequencing was indicated by rarefaction of sorted-subset datasets, despite the large sequencing depth. When a handful of donors were compared, the shared fraction of clonotypes was around 5% for naive CD4, around 3.6% for naive CD8, more than 2% for memory CD4, and 0.3% to 0.5% for memory CD8. The genetic and exposure-history diversity represented was limited by the small number of donors. Based on pairwise subsampling, the degree of clonotype sharing among donors was expected to be affected by sequencing depth. Higher generation probabilities were observed for clonotypes shared by all four sorted-subset donors than for non-shared clonotypes. Only blood was sampled, and tissue TCR repertoires likely differ from those in blood. Naive subsets generally had larger estimated clonotype richness than memory subsets did.

Using the deep immunoSEQ assay, TCR CDR3 regions were amplified from genomic DNA by multiplex PCR. For each cell subset, the extracted genomic DNA was distributed evenly across all wells of several immunoSEQ 96-well plates, and each plate served as one replicate. For sorted subsets, 200 to 250 ng of genomic DNA, equivalent to tens of thousands of T cell genomes, went into each replicate PCR. Purified libraries were quantified with a Qubit 3.0 fluorometer, sized on a Bioanalyzer 2100, and re-quantified with the KAPA Library Quantification kit. Each immunoSEQ 96-well plate was sequenced on its own single-read 150-cycle Illumina NextSeq 550 flow cell. The authors' pipeline ran thus. Because only junctional sequences without quality scores were contained in the immunoSEQ output, filtering matching that applied to full-length reads could not be performed. To assign V/J genes and CDR3, sequences were annotated against IMGT germline references using PyIR, a Python wrapper for IgBLAST v1.9. Reads were removed for weak V/J assignments (E-value above 1e-6), missing CDR3, stop codons, out-of-frame junctions, or ambiguous translated residues. V3J clonotypes were defined by identical inferred V gene, J gene, and CDR3 amino acid sequence. Percentage overlap between repertoires was calculated by dividing the number of shared unique clonotypes by the size of the smaller repertoire. Repertoire richness was assessed with RTK rarefaction, the Chao1 estimator, and Recon v2.1 estimates of unobserved clonotypes. Generation probabilities were computed with OLGA for all TCRbeta clonotypes obtained by the gDNA method from a handful of donors. TCRdb holds this immuneACCESS table with in-frame rearrangements only. Some clones are missing; in checked studies, unresolved V genes explain under half, and the rest has no known cause. The DNA was the basis for D and trimming; V, J and clone size are from that table. This sample comprises about 2.4 million clones, around 90% of them detected only once. The ten biggest clones cover about 0.13% of the sample.

The sample consisted of naive CD4+ T cells sorted from blood. The meaning of the sample's cell subset or site label: CD45RA+ positively selected. The rearrangement joined TRBV19 to TRBJ2-7; the D gene cannot be resolved beyond TRBD1 or TRBD2, each matching 5 bases. This TCR came from a man younger than 35 in good health. The sequenced DNA: TGTGCCAGTAGCGGGGCACAGGCTACTAGACCATACGAGCAGTACTTC. This encodes CASSGAQATRPYEQYF.